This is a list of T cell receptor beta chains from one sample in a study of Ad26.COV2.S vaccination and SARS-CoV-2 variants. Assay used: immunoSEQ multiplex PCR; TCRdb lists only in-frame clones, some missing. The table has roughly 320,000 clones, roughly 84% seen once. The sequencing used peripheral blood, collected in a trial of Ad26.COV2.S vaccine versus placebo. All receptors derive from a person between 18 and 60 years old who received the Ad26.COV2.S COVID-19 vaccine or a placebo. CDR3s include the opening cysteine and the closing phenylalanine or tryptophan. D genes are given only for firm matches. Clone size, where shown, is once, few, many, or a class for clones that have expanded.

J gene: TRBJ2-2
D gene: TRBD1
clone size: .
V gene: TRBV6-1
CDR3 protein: CASSESGTGYTGELFF
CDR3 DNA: TGTGCCAGCAGTGAATCCGGGACAGGGTACACCGGGGAGCTGTTTTTT

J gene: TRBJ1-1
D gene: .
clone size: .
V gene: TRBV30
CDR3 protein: CAWGGGWTEAFF
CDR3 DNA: TGTGCCTGGGGGGGCGGGTGGACTGAAGCTTTCTTT

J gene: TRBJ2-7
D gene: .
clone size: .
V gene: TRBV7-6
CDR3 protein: CASSLVGYEQYF
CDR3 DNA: TGTGCCAGCAGCTTAGTTGGGTACGAGCAGTACTTC

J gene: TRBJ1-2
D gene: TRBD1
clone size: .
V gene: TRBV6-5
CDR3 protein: CASTPGRGRVGYTF
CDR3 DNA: TGTGCCAGCACCCCAGGGAGGGGGCGCGTTGGCTACACCTTC

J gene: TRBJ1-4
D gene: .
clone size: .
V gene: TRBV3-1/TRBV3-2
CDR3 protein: CASSRFPAGVGTNEKLFF
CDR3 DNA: TGTGCCAGCAGCCGTTTTCCGGCAGGGGTGGGTACTAATGAAAAACTGTTTTTT

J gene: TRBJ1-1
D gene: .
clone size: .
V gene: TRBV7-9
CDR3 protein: CASSSYRAPNTEAFF
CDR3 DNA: TGTGCCAGCAGCTCATACAGGGCTCCGAACACTGAAGCTTTCTTT

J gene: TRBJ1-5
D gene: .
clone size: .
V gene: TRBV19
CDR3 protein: CASSFREAHQPQHF
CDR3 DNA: TGTGCCAGTAGCTTCAGGGAGGCCCATCAGCCCCAGCATTTT

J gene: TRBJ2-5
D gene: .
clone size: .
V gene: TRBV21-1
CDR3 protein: CASSNGRGLVETQYF
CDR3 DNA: TGTGCCAGCAGCAATGGGAGGGGATTAGTGGAGACCCAGTACTTC

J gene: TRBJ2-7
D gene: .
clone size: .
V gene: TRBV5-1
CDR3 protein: CASSLDYEQYF
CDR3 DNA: TGCGCCAGCAGCTTGGACTACGAGCAGTACTTC

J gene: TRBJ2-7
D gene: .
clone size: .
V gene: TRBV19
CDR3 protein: CASSEVISYEQYF
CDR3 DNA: TGTGCCAGTAGTGAGGTCATCTCCTACGAGCAGTACTTC

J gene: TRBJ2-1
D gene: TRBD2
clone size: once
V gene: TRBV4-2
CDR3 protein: CASSQVAGGHNEQFF
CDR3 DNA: TGTGCCAGCAGCCAAGTAGCGGGGGGCCATAATGAGCAGTTCTTC

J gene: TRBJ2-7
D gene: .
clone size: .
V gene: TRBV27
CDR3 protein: CASSLASRAYEQYF
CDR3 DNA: TGTGCCAGCAGTTTAGCTTCCAGGGCCTACGAGCAGTACTTC

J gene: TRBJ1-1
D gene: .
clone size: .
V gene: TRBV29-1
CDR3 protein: CSVEVSSVAEAFF
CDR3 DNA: TGCAGCGTTGAAGTATCGTCCGTCGCTGAAGCTTTCTTT

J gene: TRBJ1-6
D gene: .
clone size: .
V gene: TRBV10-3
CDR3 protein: CAISEGGSNSPLHF
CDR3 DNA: TGTGCCATCAGTGAGGGAGGATCTAATTCACCCCTCCACTTT

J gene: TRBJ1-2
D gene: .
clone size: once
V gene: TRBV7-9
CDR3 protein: CASSGAGALYGYTF
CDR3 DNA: TGTGCCAGCAGCGGAGCGGGGGCGCTCTATGGCTACACCTTC

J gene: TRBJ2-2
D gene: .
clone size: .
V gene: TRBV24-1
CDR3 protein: CATSEHATGELFF
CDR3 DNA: TGTGCCACCAGTGAACACGCCACCGGGGAGCTGTTTTTT

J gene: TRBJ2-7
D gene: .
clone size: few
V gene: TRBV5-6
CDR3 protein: CASSSPHLYEQYF
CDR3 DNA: TGTGCCAGCAGCTCCCCACACCTCTACGAGCAGTACTTC

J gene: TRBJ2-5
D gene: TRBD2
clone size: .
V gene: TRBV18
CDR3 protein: CASSPPGGETQYF
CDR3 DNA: TGTGCCAGCTCACCACCGGGAGGGGAGACCCAGTACTTC

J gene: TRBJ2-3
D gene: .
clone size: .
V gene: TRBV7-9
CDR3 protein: CASSLAGAADTQYF
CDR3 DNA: TGTGCCAGCAGCTTAGCCGGGGCGGCAGATACGCAGTATTTT

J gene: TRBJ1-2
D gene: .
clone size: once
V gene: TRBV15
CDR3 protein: CATSKVGANYGYTF
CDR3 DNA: TGTGCCACCAGCAAGGTGGGAGCTAACTATGGCTACACCTTC

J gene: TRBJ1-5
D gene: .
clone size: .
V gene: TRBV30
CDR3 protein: CAWSGAGRSEQPQHF
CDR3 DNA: TGTGCCTGGAGTGGGGCCGGCCGTAGCGAGCAGCCCCAGCATTTT

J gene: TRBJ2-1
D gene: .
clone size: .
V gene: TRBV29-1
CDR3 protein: CSVGVRSGFYNEQFF
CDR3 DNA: TGCAGCGTTGGGGTCAGATCGGGCTTCTACAATGAGCAGTTCTTC

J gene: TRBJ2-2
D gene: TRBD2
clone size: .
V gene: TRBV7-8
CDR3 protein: CASSLGLAGGWNTGELFF
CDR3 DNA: TGTGCCAGCAGCTTAGGTCTAGCGGGGGGGTGGAACACCGGGGAGCTGTTTTTT

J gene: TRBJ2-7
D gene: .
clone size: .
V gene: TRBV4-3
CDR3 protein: CASSQDSQGLDEQYF
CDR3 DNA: TGCGCCAGCAGCCAAGATTCCCAGGGTCTCGACGAGCAGTACTTC

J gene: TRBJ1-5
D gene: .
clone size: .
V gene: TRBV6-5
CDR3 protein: CASEQGSSQPQHF
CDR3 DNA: TGTGCCAGTGAACAGGGATCCAGTCAGCCCCAGCATTTT

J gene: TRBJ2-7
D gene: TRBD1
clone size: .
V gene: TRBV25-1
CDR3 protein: CASRDRGVGEQYF
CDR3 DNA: TGTGCCAGCAGGGACAGGGGAGTAGGGGAGCAGTACTTC

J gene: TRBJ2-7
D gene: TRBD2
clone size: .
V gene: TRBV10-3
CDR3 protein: CAISTPVASGLYEQYF
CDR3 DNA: TGTGCCATCAGTACCCCCGTGGCTAGCGGCCTCTACGAGCAGTACTTC

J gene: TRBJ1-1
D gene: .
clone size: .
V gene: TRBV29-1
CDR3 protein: CSVLSPTHRNTEAFF
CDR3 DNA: TGCAGCGTTCTATCCCCTACACACAGGAACACTGAAGCTTTCTTT

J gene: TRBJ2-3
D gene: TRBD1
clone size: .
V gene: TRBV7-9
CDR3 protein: CASSGRDRTNTDTQYF
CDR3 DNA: TGTGCCAGCAGCGGTCGGGACAGAACGAACACAGATACGCAGTATTTT

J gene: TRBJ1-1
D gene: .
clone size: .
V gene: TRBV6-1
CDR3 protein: CASSEYEGNYWNTEAFF
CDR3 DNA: TGTGCCAGCAGTGAATACGAGGGGAACTATTGGAACACTGAAGCTTTCTTT

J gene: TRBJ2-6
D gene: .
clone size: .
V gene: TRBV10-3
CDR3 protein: CAIRNGGQNSGANVLTF
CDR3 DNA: TGTGCCATCAGGAATGGGGGACAAAACTCTGGGGCCAACGTCCTGACTTTC

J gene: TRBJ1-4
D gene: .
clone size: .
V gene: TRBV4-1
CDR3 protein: CASSQGGIGILTNEKLFF
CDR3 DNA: TGCGCCAGCAGCCAAGGGGGGATTGGGATTTTAACTAATGAAAAACTGTTTTTT

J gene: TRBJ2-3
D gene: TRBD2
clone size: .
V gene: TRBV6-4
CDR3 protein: CASSERLAGTDTQYF
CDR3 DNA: TGTGCCAGCAGTGAGAGACTAGCGGGGACAGATACGCAGTATTTT

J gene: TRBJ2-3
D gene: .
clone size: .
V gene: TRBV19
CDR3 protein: CASKDVGERTDTQYF
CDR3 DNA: TGTGCCAGTAAAGATGTAGGGGAACGCACAGATACGCAGTATTTT

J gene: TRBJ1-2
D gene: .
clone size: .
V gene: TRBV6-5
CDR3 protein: CASSTEPYGYTF
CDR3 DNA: TGTGCCAGCAGTACCGAACCCTATGGCTACACCTTC

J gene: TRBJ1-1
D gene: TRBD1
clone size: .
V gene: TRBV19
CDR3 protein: CASSRLDRGGDTEAFF
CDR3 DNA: TGTGCCAGTAGTAGATTGGACAGGGGTGGTGACACTGAAGCTTTCTTT

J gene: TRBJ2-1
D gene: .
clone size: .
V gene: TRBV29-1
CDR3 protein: CSGSGSRDNNEQFF
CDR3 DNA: TGCAGCGGTTCCGGGTCTCGGGATAACAATGAGCAGTTCTTC

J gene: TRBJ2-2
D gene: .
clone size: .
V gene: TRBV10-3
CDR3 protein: CAIKLETVNTGELFF
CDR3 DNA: TGTGCCATCAAATTGGAGACCGTGAACACCGGGGAGCTGTTTTTT

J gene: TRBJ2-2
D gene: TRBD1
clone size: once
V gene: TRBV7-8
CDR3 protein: CASSFSGTVNTGELFF
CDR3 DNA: TGTGCCAGCAGCTTCTCCGGGACAGTGAACACCGGGGAGCTGTTTTTT

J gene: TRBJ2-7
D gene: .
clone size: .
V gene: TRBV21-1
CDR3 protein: CASSKGRGKNEQYF
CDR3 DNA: TGTGCCAGCAGCAAAGGGCGGGGGAAGAACGAGCAGTACTTC

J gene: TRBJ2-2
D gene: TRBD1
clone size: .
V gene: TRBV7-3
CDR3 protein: CASSPDRGRTGELFF
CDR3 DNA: TGTGCCAGCAGCCCCGACAGGGGGCGAACCGGGGAGCTGTTTTTT

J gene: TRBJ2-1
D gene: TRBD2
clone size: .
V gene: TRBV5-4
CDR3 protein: CASSGTSGGAREQFF
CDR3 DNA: TGTGCCAGCAGTGGGACTAGCGGGGGGGCGAGGGAGCAGTTCTTC

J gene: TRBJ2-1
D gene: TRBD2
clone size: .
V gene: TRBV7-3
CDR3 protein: CASSVTSGGVSEQFF
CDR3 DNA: TGTGCCAGCAGCGTCACTAGCGGGGGGGTTTCTGAGCAGTTCTTC

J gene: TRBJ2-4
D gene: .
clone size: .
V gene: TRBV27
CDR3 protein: CASSPFGGLGNIQYF
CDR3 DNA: TGTGCCAGCAGTCCCTTTGGGGGTCTCGGAAACATTCAGTACTTC

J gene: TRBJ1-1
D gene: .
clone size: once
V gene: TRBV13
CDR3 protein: CASSLGRANTEAFF
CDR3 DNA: TGTGCCAGCAGCTTGGGCAGGGCTAACACTGAAGCTTTCTTT

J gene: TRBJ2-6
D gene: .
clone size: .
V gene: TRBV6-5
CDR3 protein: CASSYRASGANVLTF
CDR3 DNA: TGTGCCAGCAGTTATCGAGCCTCTGGGGCCAACGTCCTGACTTTC

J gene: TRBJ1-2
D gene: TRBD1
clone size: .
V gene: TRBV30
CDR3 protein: CAWKRDRAVSYGYTF
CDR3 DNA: TGTGCCTGGAAGAGGGACAGGGCCGTCAGCTATGGCTACACCTTC

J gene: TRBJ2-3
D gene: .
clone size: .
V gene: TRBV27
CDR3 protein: CASSLSGLTGADTQYF
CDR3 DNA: TGTGCCAGCAGTTTATCAGGCCTAACGGGGGCAGATACGCAGTATTTT

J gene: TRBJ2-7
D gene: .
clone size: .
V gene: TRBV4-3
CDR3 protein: CASSYYRGVAYEQYF
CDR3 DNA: TGCGCCAGCAGCTACTACCGTGGGGTGGCCTACGAGCAGTACTTC

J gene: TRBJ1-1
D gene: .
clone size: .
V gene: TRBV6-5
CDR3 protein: CASSYQDETLGAFF
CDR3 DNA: TGTGCCAGCAGTTATCAGGACGAAACACTTGGGGCTTTCTTT

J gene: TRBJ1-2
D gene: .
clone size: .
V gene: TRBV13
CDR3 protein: CASSLVGLSNYGYTF
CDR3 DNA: TGTGCCAGCAGCTTAGTCGGGTTGTCTAACTATGGCTACACCTTC

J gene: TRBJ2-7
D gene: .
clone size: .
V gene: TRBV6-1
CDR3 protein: CASSEAREGSEQYF
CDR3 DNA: TGTGCCAGCAGTGAAGCGAGAGAGGGAAGCGAGCAGTACTTC

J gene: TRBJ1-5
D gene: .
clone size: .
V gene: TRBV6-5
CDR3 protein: CASSRTGNQPQHF
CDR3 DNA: TGTGCCAGCAGTCGGACGGGGAATCAGCCCCAGCATTTT

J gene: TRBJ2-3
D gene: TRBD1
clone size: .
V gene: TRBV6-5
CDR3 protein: CASSYPPGQGADTQYF
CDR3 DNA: TGTGCCAGCAGTTATCCCCCGGGACAGGGGGCAGATACGCAGTATTTT

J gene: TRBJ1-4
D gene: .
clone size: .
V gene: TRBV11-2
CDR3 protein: CASSLDLRETNEKLFF
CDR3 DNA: TGTGCCAGCAGCTTAGATCTGAGGGAAACTAATGAAAAACTGTTTTTT

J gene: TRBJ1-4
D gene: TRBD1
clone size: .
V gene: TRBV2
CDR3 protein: CASRPDRGELFF
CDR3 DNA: TGTGCCAGCAGACCCGACAGGGGGGAACTGTTTTTT